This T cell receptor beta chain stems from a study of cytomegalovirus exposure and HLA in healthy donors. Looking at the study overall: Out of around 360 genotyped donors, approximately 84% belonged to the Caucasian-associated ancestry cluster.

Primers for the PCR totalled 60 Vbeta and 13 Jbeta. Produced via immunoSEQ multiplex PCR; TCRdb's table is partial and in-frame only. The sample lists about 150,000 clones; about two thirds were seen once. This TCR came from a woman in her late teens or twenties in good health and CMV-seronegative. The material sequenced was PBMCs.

This CDR3 is CASSPAGRNNEKLFF. The CDR3 DNA sequence: TGTGCCAGCTCACCCGCAGGGAGGAATAATGAAAAACTGTTTTTT. V and J are TRBV18 and TRBJ1-4; tentative D call: TRBD1 (5 bases). Germline-derived CDR1 and CDR2 are KGHSH and LQKENI. This CDR3 is built from 15 residues. Trimming took off 3 bases at V and 4 bases at J, with 12 bases between the two ends.